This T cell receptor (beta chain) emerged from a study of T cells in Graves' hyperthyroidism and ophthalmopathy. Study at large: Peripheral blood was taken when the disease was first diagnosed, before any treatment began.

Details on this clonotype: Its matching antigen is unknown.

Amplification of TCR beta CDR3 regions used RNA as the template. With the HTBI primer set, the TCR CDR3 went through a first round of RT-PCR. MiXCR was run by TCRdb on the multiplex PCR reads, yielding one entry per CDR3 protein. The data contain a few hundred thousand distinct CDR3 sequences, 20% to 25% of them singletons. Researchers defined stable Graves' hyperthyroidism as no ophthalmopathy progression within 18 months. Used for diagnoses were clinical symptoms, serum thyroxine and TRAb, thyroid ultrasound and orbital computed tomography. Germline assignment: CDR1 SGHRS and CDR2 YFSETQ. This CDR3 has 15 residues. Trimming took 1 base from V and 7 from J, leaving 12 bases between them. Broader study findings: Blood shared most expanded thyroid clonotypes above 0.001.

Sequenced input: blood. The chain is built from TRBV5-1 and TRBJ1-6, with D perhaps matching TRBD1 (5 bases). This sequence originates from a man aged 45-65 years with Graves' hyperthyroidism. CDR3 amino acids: CASSLRLGENSPLHF. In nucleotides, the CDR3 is TGCGCCAGCAGCTTGAGGTTAGGGGAGAATTCACCCCTCCACTTT.